This TCR beta chain was profiled in a study of response to subunit inactivated influenza vaccine. This clonotype appeared many times. TCRdb reprocessed the RT-PCR reads via MiXCR and lists one record per CDR3 protein. The profile shows 450,000 to 600,000 distinct CDR3 sequences, about 7.6% of them singletons. Trimming cost V 3 bases and J 7 bases, with 12 bases left between them. Germline V gene lookup returns CDR1 DFQATT and CDR2 SNEGSKA (reference sequence). The CDR3 length is 12 residues. Here the sequenced sample was PBMCs from blood, taken roughly 24 months after vaccination. V is TRBV20-1 and J is TRBJ1-1; D is uncertain. The receptor was isolated from a man between 50 and 75 years old who received an inactivated influenza vaccine. CDR3 amino acids: CSASVRLSEAFF. Here the CDR3 DNA reads TGCAGTGCTAGTGTACGGTTAAGTGAAGCTTTCTTT.